The 29 T cell receptor beta chains given below trace back to one sample, sequenced in a study of cytomegalovirus exposure and HLA in healthy donors (dated by TCRdb to 2015 to 2018). The protocol used for the library was the immunoSEQ multiplex PCR assay. The multiplex PCR relied on a mix of 60 forward primers for TCR Vbeta segments and 13 reverse primers for TCR Jbeta segments. Not all clones reach the TCRdb copy of this immuneACCESS table, which keeps in-frame sequences only. Checked studies attribute under half of the gap to unresolved V genes and leave the rest unexplained. This sample has approximately 250,000 clones in its table, and more than 70% of those were observed once. Around 0.45% of the sample belongs to the ten largest clones. The sequenced material came from PBMCs. The receptor set was obtained from a boy aged 5 to 17 in good health and CMV-seronegative.

The CDR3 nucleotides are TGTGCCAGCAGTGAACAGGGGGGCTCCTACGAGCAGTACTTC. It is translated as CASSEQGGSYEQYF. The V and J genes are TRBV6-4 and TRBJ2-7; 8 positions agree with TRBD1. The CDR3 runs 14 residues. Germline lookup yields CDR1 MRHNA and CDR2 SNTAGT. V lost 3 bases, J lost 0 bases, and 1 base stayed unmatched.

J is TRBJ1-1 and V is TRBV29-1; 8 bases map to TRBD1. Trimming cost V 4 bases and J 1 base; bases outside gene matches: 2. Germline CDR1 is SQVTM and CDR2 is ANQGSEA. The CDR3 has 13 residues. CDR3 DNA sequence: TGCAGCGTTGTCGGGACAGGGAACACTGAAGCTTTCTTT. It specifies CSVVGTGNTEAFF.

This clone has a single count. The gene calls are TRBV5-1 and TRBJ2-1, with 9 positions matching TRBD1. Looked up from germline, CDR1 is SGHRS and CDR2 is YFSETQ. The CDR3 is made up of 15 amino acids. Trimming at V came to 4 bases and at J to 2 bases, leaving 4 bases not matched to a gene. The CDR3 spells CASSGTGTPYNEQFF. The CDR3 nucleotides read TGCGCCAGCAGCGGGACAGGGACCCCCTACAATGAGCAGTTCTTC.

The gene calls are TRBV19 and TRBJ2-3; D call uncertain. Trimming took 1 base from V and 4 from J, leaving 9 bases between them. The CDR3 covers 14 residues. Germline V gives CDR1 LNHDA, CDR2 SQIVND (reference sequence). For the CDR3, the DNA is TGTGCCAGTAGTATAGCCAGAAACCCAGATACGCAGTATTTT. Amino acid sequence: CASSIARNPDTQYF.

This clone turned up a few times. The chain links TRBV5-4 to TRBJ2-5, with TRBD1 matching 8 bases. Germline-derived CDR1 and CDR2 are SGHNT and YYREEE (reference sequence). V trimming: 6 bases; J trimming: 2 bases; junction bases outside the gene matches: 9. The CDR3 length is 15 residues. CDR3 amino acids: CASTSADRVQETQYF. DNA of the CDR3: TGTGCCAGCACTTCCGCGGACAGGGTTCAAGAGACCCAGTACTTC.

This clone showed up just a few times. This chain's CDR3 is CASSLSVNQPQHF. For the CDR3, the DNA is TGTGCCAGCAGCTTATCAGTTAATCAGCCCCAGCATTTT. This rearrangement joins TRBV7-8 to TRBJ1-5; D gene unclear. V lost 2 bases and J lost 4, with 6 bases in between. Germline CDR1 and CDR2: SGHVS and FQNEAQ. CDR3 length: 13 amino acids. Based on the CDR3 plus reference TRBV7-8 and TRBJ1-5, the full variable domain is GAGVSQSPRYKVAKRGQDVALRCDPISGHVSLFWYQQALGQGPEFLTYFQNEAQLDKSGLPSDRFFAERPEGSVSTLKIQRTQQEDSAVYLCASSLSVNQPQHFGDGTRLSIL.

J is TRBJ1-1 and V is TRBV5-5, with 7 bases matching TRBD1. The J segment lost 4 bases and the V segment lost 1 base, leaving 4 bases of the junction unmatched. This CDR3 has 14 residues. The V gene's germline CDR1 is SGHKS and CDR2 YYEKEE (reference sequence). The CDR3 loop reads CASSLSGGFTEAFF. The CDR3 DNA is TGTGCCAGCAGCTTGTCAGGGGGGTTCACTGAAGCTTTCTTT.

The chain joins TRBV4-2 to TRBJ1-3, with 8 nucleotides matching TRBD1. J was trimmed by 4 bases and V by 4 bases; bases with no gene match: 21. Germline V gene sequence: CDR1 LGHNA, CDR2 YNFKEQ. This CDR3 contains 20 residues. In DNA form, the CDR3 reads TGTGCCAGCAGCCGAAATATCCGGGACAGGTTGCCCTCCACGGGAAACACCATATATTTT. The encoded protein is CASSRNIRDRLPSTGNTIYF.

The chain combines TRBV7-9 with TRBJ1-2; D is possibly TRBD1 (5 bases). Germline V gene sequence: CDR1 SEHNR, CDR2 FQNEAQ (reference sequence). V lost 1 base to trimming and J lost 5 bases, with 14 bases between them. The length of the CDR3 is 15 residues. CDR3 region: CASSLGSGREYGYTF. The DNA for the CDR3 is TGTGCCAGCAGCTTAGGTAGTGGCAGGGAATATGGCTACACCTTC.

The gene calls are TRBV5-1 and TRBJ2-1; 8 bases are a match to TRBD2. The V segment lost 4 bases and the J segment 7 bases; nucleotides outside the gene matches: 10. In germline, CDR1 is SGHRS, CDR2 YFSETQ. This CDR3 is built from 15 residues. CDR3 nucleotide sequence: TGCGCCAGCAGCCTTAGCGGGAACGAGGTAAATGAGCAGTTCTTC. Translated, it gives CASSLSGNEVNEQFF.

The rearrangement links TRBV7-8 to TRBJ1-6; D might be TRBD1 (5 bases). Trimming pared 3 bases from V and 6 bases from J, leaving 9 bases between. CDR1 and CDR2 (germline): SGHVS, FQNEAQ. This CDR3 comprises 14 residues. CDR3 sequence: CASSFQGSNSPLHF. The CDR3 DNA reads TGTGCCAGCAGCTTCCAGGGTAGTAATTCACCCCTCCACTTT.

The V and J genes are TRBV5-1 and TRBJ1-1; D gene uncertain. The CDR3 spans 12 residues. Germline loops: CDR1 SGHRS, CDR2 YFSETQ. Deletions cut 3 bases from V and 6 bases from J, with 9 bases between. The CDR3 DNA reads as TGCGCCAGCAGCTGGGCCGGGGCTGAAGCTTTCTTT. Its translation: CASSWAGAEAFF. Full variable domain (outside the CDR3, taken from reference TRBV5-1 and TRBJ1-1): KAGVTQTPRYLIKTRGQQVTLSCSPISGHRSVSWYQQTPGQGLQFLFEYFSETQRNKGNFPGRFSGRQFSNSRSEMNVSTLELGDSALYLCASSWAGAEAFFGQGTRLTVV.

This chain links TRBV11-3 with TRBJ2-3; 10 bases fit TRBD1. CDR3 length: 15 amino acids. V was clipped by 5 bases and J by 4 bases; unmatched bases: 6. Per the germline V gene, CDR1 is SGHNT and CDR2 is YENEEA. The CDR3 protein is CASSQLGQGADTQYF. The DNA of the CDR3 is TGTGCCAGCAGCCAACTCGGACAGGGGGCAGATACGCAGTATTTT.

The chain carries TRBV14 and TRBJ2-7; 7 positions agree with TRBD2. V was pared by 2 bases and J by 2 bases, with 9 bases of the junction left unmatched. This CDR3 spans 16 amino acids. Germline V gene data show CDR1 as SGHDN and CDR2 as FVKESK. CDR3 sequence reads: CASSQRTQREAYEQYF. The CDR3 DNA is TGTGCCAGCAGCCAAAGAACTCAGCGGGAAGCCTACGAGCAGTACTTC.

The rearrangement joins TRBV5-1 to TRBJ2-7, with 10 bases aligning to TRBD1. V was pared by 5 bases and J by 9 bases, with 14 bases of the junction left unmatched. CDR3 length: 15 residues. Germline CDR1 is SGHRS and CDR2 is YFSETQ. CDR3 sequence reads: CASSDSRDRGSLQYF. The CDR3 DNA follows: TGCGCCAGCAGTGACTCCCGGGACAGGGGTTCTTTGCAGTACTTC. Using reference TRBV5-1 and TRBJ2-7 for the parts outside the CDR3, the full variable domain is KAGVTQTPRYLIKTRGQQVTLSCSPISGHRSVSWYQQTPGQGLQFLFEYFSETQRNKGNFPGRFSGRQFSNSRSEMNVSTLELGDSALYLCASSDSRDRGSLQYFGPGTRLTVT.

This sequence joins TRBV5-6 and TRBJ1-2; TRBD1 agrees at 9 bases. V was pared by 3 bases and J by 8 bases, with 14 bases of the junction left unmatched. Germline-derived CDR1 and CDR2 are SGHDT and YYEEEE. This CDR3 spans 16 amino acids. CDR3: CASSSGTGTGRGGYTF. The CDR3 DNA follows: TGTGCCAGCAGCTCCGGGACAGGGACCGGCCGGGGGGGCTACACCTTC.

The gene calls are TRBV19 and TRBJ2-2; 7 bases line up with TRBD2. V dropped 5 bases and J dropped 7; count of bases not matched to a gene: 13. CDR1 is LNHDA, CDR2 SQIVND, per germline (reference sequence). The CDR3 is 16 amino acids. The CDR3 nucleotides read TGTGCCAGTAGTGCCAGAGGGAGCGGGGTCATCGGGGAGCTGTTTTTT. The encoded protein is CASSARGSGVIGELFF.

The V call is TRBV6-5, the J call TRBJ2-7; 7 bases fit TRBD2. The CDR3 consists of 14 residues. V gave up 2 bases and J gave up 4 bases; unmatched junction bases: 5. Per germline, CDR1 MNHEY and CDR2 SVGAGI. CDR3 bases: TGTGCCAGCAGTTACGGGGGACTAACATACGAGCAGTACTTC. This gives the protein CASSYGGLTYEQYF.

The J gene is TRBJ2-3, the V gene TRBV6-1, with D possibly TRBD1 on 6 matching bases. Germline V gives CDR1 MNHNS, CDR2 SASEGT. CDR3 length equals 14 residues. V was pared by 6 bases and J by 8 bases, with 18 bases between. In DNA form, the CDR3 reads TGTGCCAGCAGCTATTTGAATGAGGGGGTTACGCAGTATTTT. Residues: CASSYLNEGVTQYF.

The chain recombines TRBV2 with TRBJ1-4; D remains unclear. CDR1 is SNHLY and CDR2 is FYNNEI in the germline V gene. The V and J ends lost 3 bases and 0 bases respectively, with 5 bases between them. The CDR3 is made up of 14 amino acids. This chain's CDR3 is CASSDRATNEKLFF. CDR3 nucleotides: TGTGCCAGCAGTGATCGCGCAACTAATGAAAAACTGTTTTTT.

The rearrangement joins TRBV18 to TRBJ1-2; the D gene is possibly TRBD1 (5 bases). Trimming took off 3 bases at V and 1 base at J, with 18 bases between the two ends. Per the germline V gene, CDR1 is KGHSH and CDR2 is LQKENI. The CDR3 contains 17 residues. The CDR3: CASSPNLLQDLNYGYTF. CDR3 in DNA: TGTGCCAGCTCACCCAATCTTTTACAGGACCTTAACTATGGCTACACCTTC. The full variable domain, completed using reference TRBV18 and TRBJ1-2, is NAGVMQNPRHLVRRRGQEARLRCSPMKGHSHVYWYRQLPEEGLKFMVYLQKENIIDESGMPKERFSAEFPKEGPSILRIQQVVRGDSAAYFCASSPNLLQDLNYGYTFGSGTRLTVV.

The chain couples TRBV5-1 to TRBJ1-2, with 8 bases identical to TRBD1. CDR1 and CDR2 (germline): SGHRS, YFSETQ. V was pared by 0 bases and J by 0 bases, with 1 base of the junction left unmatched. The CDR3 spans 15 residues. The CDR3, as DNA: TGCGCCAGCAGCTTGGGACAGGGGCCTAACTATGGCTACACCTTC. It encodes CASSLGQGPNYGYTF.

The chain is built from TRBV5-1 and TRBJ2-3; 8 bases match TRBD1. Per germline, CDR1 SGHRS and CDR2 YFSETQ. V lost 4 bases to trimming and J lost 0 bases; unmatched junction nucleotides: 4. The CDR3 has 15 amino acids. The CDR3 reads CASSQRQGSTDTQYF. CDR3 DNA sequence: TGCGCCAGCAGCCAAAGACAGGGGAGCACAGATACGCAGTATTTT.

This chain uses TRBV5-1 with TRBJ2-3; weak D call: TRBD2 (5 bases). Germline V gives CDR1 SGHRS, CDR2 YFSETQ. The ends were cut back, 3 bases at V and 0 bases at J, with 17 bases in the middle. The CDR3 covers 17 residues. CDR3 region: CASSSENSGASTDTQYF. CDR3 DNA: TGCGCCAGCAGCTCGGAAAACAGCGGAGCTAGCACAGATACGCAGTATTTT.

The chain employs TRBV7-9 and TRBJ2-7, with TRBD2 matching over 8 bases. CDR1 and CDR2 (germline): SEHNR, FQNEAQ (reference sequence). The CDR3 has 16 residues. The ends lost 5 bases at V and 0 bases at J; junction bases unmatched: 9. CDR3 sequence reads: CASSPELAGTSYEQYF. The CDR3 region has the DNA TGTGCCAGCAGCCCAGAGCTAGCGGGCACCTCCTACGAGCAGTACTTC.

The CDR3 DNA follows: TGTGCCAGCAGCTTGGGGGGGGATAATTCACCCCTCCACTTT. Its protein product is CASSLGGDNSPLHF. V gene TRBV11-3 combines with J gene TRBJ1-6; a weak D match, TRBD1 (5 bases). Per the germline V gene, CDR1 is SGHNT and CDR2 is YENEEA. The CDR3 is 14 residues long. V lost 3 bases and J 5 bases, leaving 8 bases between the germline ends.

Only a few counts were recorded for this clone. The CDR3 coding sequence is TGTGCCAGCAGCTACGCAGGGGCCGGGGAGCTGTTTTTT. Translated: CASSYAGAGELFF. The chain joins TRBV5-6 to TRBJ2-2; TRBD1 might be the D (6 bases). V was trimmed by 3 bases and J by 6 bases, leaving 9 bases between them. This CDR3 has 13 residues. The V gene's germline CDR1 is SGHDT and CDR2 YYEEEE. Full variable domain (remainder filled in from reference TRBV5-6 and TRBJ2-2): DAGVTQSPTHLIKTRGQQVTLRCSPKSGHDTVSWYQQALGQGPQFIFQYYEEEERQRGNFPDRFSGHQFPNYSSELNVNALLLGDSALYLCASSYAGAGELFFGEGSRLTVL.

This clone was seen a few times. The rearrangement joins TRBV5-4 to TRBJ1-1, with D tentatively TRBD1 (5 bases). V was pared by 7 bases and J by 0 bases, with 16 bases between. The CDR3 is 15 amino acids. Germline V gene sequence: CDR1 SGHNT, CDR2 YYREEE (reference sequence). The CDR3 DNA sequence: TGTGCCAGCGGCCGTCGGGGGGACGTGAACACTGAAGCTTTCTTT. It is translated as CASGRRGDVNTEAFF.

This sequence joins TRBV6-5 and TRBJ1-2; 12 bases map to TRBD1. There are 15 residues in the CDR3. Germline trimming cut 2 bases from V and 5 bases from J; bases unmatched to any gene: 3. From germline, CDR1 is MNHEY and CDR2 SVGAGI. For the CDR3, the DNA is TGTGCCAGCAGTTACGGGACAGGGGGCCGGTATGGCTACACCTTC. Protein: CASSYGTGGRYGYTF.